This T cell receptor beta chain was obtained from a study of blood T cell repertoires in COVID-19. Across the whole study: Italy, Spain and the United States were the sources of the convalescent and acute COVID-19 samples. T cells, B-cell-depleted T cells, or PBMCs provided the cDNA or gDNA that served as material.

Under the authors' procedure: Amplifying reference gene primers gave estimates of nucleated cell counts. Profiling relied on immunoSEQ multiplex PCR, and the TCRdb table lists in-frame clones only, not all of them. V and J calls and clone size follow that table, whereas D and trimming were derived from the DNA. The sample shows around 150,000 clones, around 81% of them seen only once. Trimming cost V 6 bases and J 6 bases; bases outside gene matches: 8. Germline V lookup: CDR1 MDHEN, CDR2 SYDVKM. The CDR3 is made up of 15 amino acids. The sample was peripheral blood. The sequence was obtained from a man aged 60 to 75 with active or convalescent COVID-19. The J gene is TRBJ2-1, the V gene TRBV28; 10 bases map to TRBD2. CDR3 in DNA: TGTGCCAGCAGGGCTACGGGACTAGCGAGCAATGAGCAGTTCTTC. Its protein product is CASRATGLASNEQFF.